These 10 T cell receptor beta chains came from one sample sequenced in a study of technical replicates of blood from a handful of donors. Method: immunoSEQ multiplex PCR; TCRdb's copy keeps in-frame clones and lacks some. The sample lists some 85,000 clones, 85% to 95% occurring once. Sequencing was performed on T cells isolated from PBMCs. The receptor set was obtained from a human donor in good health.

V is TRBV9 and J is TRBJ2-2; 7 nucleotides agree with TRBD1. CDR3 length: 16 amino acids. Trimming cost V 3 bases and J 0 bases; bases outside gene matches: 5. CDR1 and CDR2 (germline): SGDLS, YYNGEE. The CDR3 DNA sequence: TGTGCCAGCAGCGGGACCGGGACAGCGAACACCGGGGAGCTGTTTTTT. This gives the protein CASSGTGTANTGELFF.

This chain joins TRBV10-3 and TRBJ2-5, with D unresolved. Germline-derived CDR1 and CDR2 are ENHRY and SYGVKD. The length of the CDR3 is 13 residues. V was trimmed by 0 bases and J by 5 bases, leaving 7 bases between them. CDR3 sequence (DNA): TGTGCCATCAGTGAGTCCACTCGGGAGACCCAGTACTTC. This encodes CAISESTRETQYF.

V is TRBV13 and J is TRBJ1-1; D remains ambiguous. Trimming removed 2 bases at V and 0 bases at J, with 19 bases between. Per the germline V gene, CDR1 is PRHDT and CDR2 is FYEKMQ (reference sequence). The CDR3 is made up of 18 amino acids. For the CDR3, the DNA is TGTGCCAGCAGCTTATCAGGTGGGAGTCGGTCCATGAACACTGAAGCTTTCTTT. Translation: CASSLSGGSRSMNTEAFF.

The chain carries TRBV5-5 and TRBJ1-1; no reliable D call. This CDR3 region has 14 residues. Germline values: CDR1 SGHKS, CDR2 YYEKEE (reference sequence). V was clipped by 0 bases and J by 0 bases, with 6 bases between them. The CDR3 region is CASSLAFLNTEAFF. DNA for the CDR3: TGTGCCAGCAGCTTGGCTTTCCTGAACACTGAAGCTTTCTTT.

This CDR3 reads CASSPEGALPYEQYF. The CDR3 DNA follows: TGTGCCAGCAGCCCCGAGGGAGCACTACCCTACGAGCAGTACTTC. This sequence joins TRBV5-4 and TRBJ2-7; TRBD2 is a possible D gene (5 bases). The CDR3 covers 15 residues. Trimming shortened V by 4 bases and J by 2 bases, and 16 bases separated the two germline ends. Germline V gives CDR1 SGHNT, CDR2 YYREEE (reference sequence).

Regarding this clone: Sequence at one end of the junction differs from germline and may be a read error. The CDR3 region has the DNA TGTGCCAGCAGTCCCGGGGGACTATGGTTCTTC. It translates to CASSPGGLWFF. This chain uses TRBV27 with TRBJ2-7, with 7 nucleotides matching TRBD2. The CDR3 runs to 11 residues. Looked up from germline, CDR1 is MNHEY and CDR2 is SMNVEV (reference sequence).

The gene calls are TRBV27 and TRBJ2-2; D call uncertain. This CDR3 region has 15 residues. V lost 3 bases, J lost 0 bases, and 8 bases lay in between. Germline CDR1 MNHEY, CDR2 SMNVEV (reference sequence). The CDR3 DNA reads as TGTGCCAGCAGTTTTACAGTGGCGAACACCGGGGAGCTGTTTTTT. Residues: CASSFTVANTGELFF.

V gene TRBV7-9 combines with J gene TRBJ1-1, with 8 bases fitting TRBD1. The germline V gene encodes CDR1 SEHNR and CDR2 FQNEAQ (reference sequence). The V segment lost 6 bases and the J segment 1 base; nucleotides outside the gene matches: 1. The CDR3 has 13 amino acids. The CDR3 coding sequence is TGTGCCAGCAGAGGACAGGGGAACACTGAAGCTTTCTTT. This gives the protein CASRGQGNTEAFF.

This clone was recorded once. The V gene is TRBV5-4, the J gene TRBJ2-7, with TRBD1 matching over 9 bases. The CDR3 covers 14 residues. Trimming took 4 bases from V and 2 from J; bases not matched to a gene: 4. Germline CDR1 and CDR2: SGHNT and YYREEE (reference sequence). The chain's CDR3 is CASSPTGGTYEQYF. The CDR3 DNA reads TGTGCCAGCAGCCCGACAGGGGGGACCTACGAGCAGTACTTC.

Comments on this clone: Other DNA sequences in this sample translate to the same CDR3. This rearrangement joins TRBV7-3 to TRBJ2-1, with 14 bases aligning to TRBD2. The CDR3 runs 15 residues. V lost 6 bases to trimming and J lost 7 bases; unmatched junction nucleotides: 5. The germline CDR1 and CDR2 sequences are SGHTA and FQGTGA. The CDR3 region is CASSRGLAGGNEQFF. The CDR3 DNA reads as TGTGCCAGCAGTCGCGGACTAGCGGGAGGTAATGAGCAGTTCTTC.